The rows below give T cell receptor beta chains drawn from one sample of a study of technical replicates of blood from a few donors. Generated by immunoSEQ multiplex PCR, the TCRdb table keeps only in-frame clones and is missing some. Of under 100,000 clones listed, 70% to 90% are singletons. The sample comprised PBMCs. The source of these receptors is a human donor in good health. Some clones in this sample may be carry-over from other donors' samples. Both conserved end residues are part of each CDR3. A D gene is named only where the DNA matches it firmly. Size is omitted from some rows. Given values are once, few, many or a class for expanded clones.

TRBV19	.	TRBJ1-2	.	TGTGCCAGTAGCTACCTCCCGCCGGGGGATGGCTACACCTTC	CASSYLPPGDGYTF
TRBV9	.	TRBJ2-2	.	TGTGCCAGCAGCTTCGGACTAACCGGGGAGCTGTTTTTT	CASSFGLTGELFF
TRBV7-3	few	TRBJ1-1	TRBD1	TGTGCCAGCAGCGACGGACAGGGAGGTACTGAAGCTTTCTTT	CASSDGQGGTEAFF
TRBV4-1	.	TRBJ2-7	TRBD2	TGCGCCAGCAGCCATCACCGGCCGGGGTTGAGCGGGACCGACCGGTACGAGCAGTACTTC	CASSHHRPGLSGTDRYEQYF
TRBV6-1	.	TRBJ1-5	.	TGTGCCAGCAGACAGGGTATGGGGACGTCTCAGCCCCAGCATTTT	CASRQGMGTSQPQHF
TRBV5-1	.	TRBJ2-5	TRBD2	TGCGCCAGCAGCAAGACTAGCGGGGGCCAAGAGACCCAGTACTTC	CASSKTSGGQETQYF
TRBV7-9	.	TRBJ1-2	.	TGTGCCAGCTCCGACGGAAGCGCGGGGGCTCGGGGCTACACCTTC	CASSDGSAGARGYTF
TRBV2	.	TRBJ1-6	TRBD1	TGTGCCAGCAGTGCGGGACAGGGGAATTCACCCCTCCACTTT	CASSAGQGNSPLHF
TRBV5-6	.	TRBJ1-4	.	TGTGCCAGCAGCAGCCGGGATCGGAATGAAAAACTGTTTTTT	CASSSRDRNEKLFF
TRBV27	.	TRBJ1-1	.	TGTGCCAGCAGTATCACCCGAGGGACTGAAGCTTTCTTT	CASSITRGTEAFF
TRBV4-3	.	TRBJ1-2	TRBD1	TGCGCCAGCAGCCGAGACAGGGCCAACTATGGCTACACCTTC	CASSRDRANYGYTF
TRBV30	few	TRBJ2-7	TRBD2	TGTGCCTGGAGGACAGCGGGAGGGCGACACGAGCAGTACTTC	CAWRTAGGRHEQYF
TRBV7-2	.	TRBJ2-2	.	TGTGCCAGCAGCTTAGCCCTCGGGGGACGGGAGCTGTTTTTT	CASSLALGGRELFF
TRBV7-2	many	TRBJ1-6	.	TGTGCCAGCAGCTTACGGTCATCCTCGGATTCACCCCTCCACTTT	CASSLRSSSDSPLHF